A single sample is the source of the 5 T cell receptor beta chains below, sequenced in a study of blood T cells in healthy people across ages (dated by TCRdb to the mid-2010s). Library creation used 5' RACE. TCRdb names Illumina HiSeq 2500 as the instrument used. A second roughly 6 to 12 cycle PCR used a sample-barcoded 5' primer and a J-beta primer mix. In-frame beta chains were kept once TCRdb had trimmed the public reads at Q25 with fastp and called clones with MiXCR. Each record represents a unique CDR3 protein, reported with the most common genes and DNA among its rows. The sample has around 900,000 distinct CDR3 sequences on record, roughly 51% of them singletons. About 20% of the sample goes to the ten largest clones. The sample taken for sequencing was blood. These receptors all stem from a woman aged 60-70 years in good health.

A few counts support this clonotype. The chain carries TRBV4-1 and TRBJ2-5; tentative D call: TRBD1 (8 bases). This CDR3 spans 15 amino acids. V gave up 2 bases and J gave up 11 bases, with 21 bases separating them. The germline gives CDR1 MGHRA, CDR2 YSYEKL. CDR3 sequence (DNA): TGCGCCAGCAGCCAAACCCACAGGGGGGGTGGAGAGCAGTACTTC. Translation: CASSQTHRGGGEQYF.

The V gene is TRBV20-1, the J gene TRBJ2-5, with TRBD2 matching over 9 bases. Germline V CDR1 and CDR2: DFQATT, SNEGSKA (reference sequence). The CDR3 totals 16 residues. The V segment lost 0 bases and the J segment 5 bases; nucleotides outside the gene matches: 10. CDR3 residues: CSARDPTSGRRETQYF. DNA of the CDR3: TGCAGTGCTAGAGATCCAACTAGCGGGCGTAGGGAGACCCAGTACTTC.

The V and J genes are TRBV7-2 and TRBJ2-2; 14 bases are a match to TRBD2. With V trimmed by 5 bases and J by 4 bases, 3 bases remained unmatched. This CDR3 has 16 amino acids. In germline, CDR1 is SGHTA, CDR2 FQGNSA. The CDR3 protein is CASSAGLAGVTGELFF. CDR3 nucleotides: TGTGCCAGCAGCGCGGGACTAGCGGGAGTCACCGGGGAGCTGTTTTTT.

This chain links TRBV10-3 with TRBJ1-5; 8 bases are shared with TRBD1. This CDR3 has 14 residues. CDR1 ENHRY and CDR2 SYGVKD come from the germline V gene. The trim removed 5 bases at V and 6 bases at J, leaving 6 bases unmatched. The CDR3 DNA is TGTGCCATCAGTATTGGACAGGGTGGTCAGCCCCAGCATTTT. It is translated as CAISIGQGGQPQHF.

A single count supports this clonotype. The gene calls are TRBV29-1 and TRBJ2-7; D is unresolved. The J call is doubtful: the DNA matches TRBJ2-5 better. The germline gives CDR1 SQVTM, CDR2 ANQGSEA. The CDR3 is 11 amino acids. The CDR3 here is CSARVTATQYF. The CDR3 DNA sequence: TGCAGCGCAAGGGTTACAGCGACCCAGTACTTC.